Listed below are T cell receptor beta chains from one sample, sequenced in a study of cytomegalovirus exposure and HLA in healthy donors. Libraries were prepared by immunoSEQ multiplex PCR; TCRdb keeps only in-frame clonotypes and omits some of them. This table has about 200,000 clones, 65% to 90% appearing once. The sequenced material came from PBMCs. The receptors were gathered from a woman aged 30 to 39 in good health and CMV-seronegative. Both conserved end residues are part of each CDR3. Each record gives: J gene, D gene, CDR3 length, V gene, clone size, CDR3 protein, CDR3 DNA. A D gene is named only where the DNA matches it firmly. Clone size is shown for a subset of rows, as once, few, many or a class of expanded clone.

>TRBJ2-3|NA|15|TRBV13|once
CASSFGTSSTDTQYF
TGTGCCAGCAGCTTCGGGACTTCTAGCACAGATACGCAGTATTTT
>TRBJ1-1|NA|13|TRBV7-3|NA
CASSLSRGTEAFF
TGTGCCAGCAGCTTAAGTCGAGGCACTGAAGCTTTCTTT
>TRBJ2-7|NA|14|TRBV7-9|NA
CASSLGQTSYEQYF
TGTGCCAGCAGCTTAGGGCAGACATCCTACGAGCAGTACTTC
>TRBJ1-1|NA|14|TRBV5-1|few
CASSPNEGNTEAFF
TGCGCCAGCAGTCCTAACGAGGGGAACACTGAAGCTTTCTTT
>TRBJ2-2|NA|14|TRBV10-1|NA
CASSESQYTGELFF
TGCGCCAGCAGTGAGTCACAGTACACCGGGGAGCTGTTTTTT
>TRBJ2-1|TRBD2|15|TRBV11-3|NA
CASSYSGGAEYEQFF
TGTGCCAGCAGCTATAGCGGGGGGGCCGAGTATGAGCAGTTCTTC
>TRBJ2-3|NA|17|TRBV2|NA
CASSGPEGGGNTDTQYF
TGTGCCAGCAGTGGCCCAGAAGGGGGAGGGAACACAGATACGCAGTATTTT
>TRBJ2-3|NA|15|TRBV6-5|NA
CASSRQAGVEDTQYF
TGTGCCAGCAGCCGACAGGCAGGGGTCGAGGATACGCAGTATTTT
>TRBJ2-5|NA|12|TRBV9|NA
CASSVNQETQYF
TGTGCCAGCAGCGTCAATCAAGAGACCCAGTACTTC
>TRBJ2-3|TRBD2|16|TRBV9|NA
CASSGPLAGEGDTQYF
TGTGCCAGCAGTGGCCCACTAGCGGGAGAAGGAGATACGCAGTATTTT
>TRBJ2-1|TRBD1|16|TRBV4-1|few
CASSQVWDSRVGEQFF
TGCGCCAGCAGCCAGGTTTGGGACAGCAGGGTGGGGGAGCAGTTCTTC
>TRBJ2-5|NA|14|TRBV6-1|NA
CASSQDGWSETQYF
TGTGCCAGCAGCCAAGACGGGTGGAGTGAGACCCAGTACTTC
>TRBJ1-3|NA|14|TRBV2|NA
CASSVWTARDTIYF
TGTGCCAGCAGTGTCTGGACAGCCAGGGACACCATATATTTT
>TRBJ2-5|NA|15|TRBV18|few
CASSPLAGKGETQYF
TGTGCCAGCTCACCCTTGGCAGGGAAGGGAGAGACCCAGTACTTC
>TRBJ2-1|TRBD1|14|TRBV2|NA
CASSAQGSYNEQFF
TGTGCCAGCAGTGCACAGGGGTCCTACAATGAGCAGTTCTTC
>TRBJ2-3|TRBD2|19|TRBV6-1|NA
CASSETSGGWEMFTDTQYF
TGTGCCAGCAGTGAAACTAGCGGGGGCTGGGAGATGTTCACAGATACGCAGTATTTT
>TRBJ2-7|TRBD1|19|TRBV5-5|NA
CASSLEGGTGERVSYEQYF
TGTGCCAGCAGCTTGGAGGGCGGGACAGGGGAAAGGGTCTCCTACGAGCAGTACTTC
>TRBJ2-7|TRBD2|18|TRBV7-9|NA
CASSEGTSGGGAPYEQYF
TGTGCCAGCAGCGAGGGGACTAGCGGAGGAGGGGCCCCCTACGAGCAGTACTTC
>TRBJ2-2|TRBD2|14|TRBV7-9|NA
CASGGGLNTGELFF
TGTGCCTCTGGGGGAGGGCTGAACACCGGGGAGCTGTTTTTT
>TRBJ2-6|NA|16|TRBV7-3|NA
CASSPVGGTGANVLTF
TGTGCCAGCAGCCCAGTCGGCGGGACTGGGGCCAACGTCCTGACTTTC
>TRBJ2-7|NA|15|TRBV11-2|NA
CASSSSVGQPYEQYF
TGTGCCAGCAGCTCCTCTGTCGGACAGCCCTACGAGCAGTACTTC
>TRBJ2-7|NA|15|TRBV9|NA
CASSVGDGRMSEQYF
TGTGCCAGCAGCGTAGGGGACGGGAGAATGAGCGAGCAGTACTTC
>TRBJ2-7|NA|15|TRBV7-8|NA
CASSLEGTPLYEQYF
TGTGCCAGCAGCTTAGAAGGGACTCCCCTTTACGAGCAGTACTTC
>TRBJ2-2|NA|16|TRBV11-1|NA
CASSPIRTANTGELFF
TGTGCCAGCAGCCCTATACGGACAGCGAACACCGGGGAGCTGTTTTTT
>TRBJ2-5|NA|15|TRBV19|NA
CASSIGGAAQETQYF
TGTGCCAGTAGTATAGGCGGAGCAGCACAAGAGACCCAGTACTTC
>TRBJ2-7|NA|14|TRBV7-3|NA
CASSFSADSYEQYF
TGTGCCAGCAGCTTTAGTGCGGACTCCTACGAGCAGTACTTC
>TRBJ2-1|NA|14|TRBV2|once
CASSFFGLSSEQFF
TGTGCCAGCAGTTTTTTCGGGTTAAGTAGTGAGCAGTTCTTC
>TRBJ2-3|TRBD2|16|TRBV7-2|NA
CASSFRGAGPTDTQYF
TGTGCCAGCAGCTTCCGGGGAGCGGGGCCCACAGATACGCAGTATTTT
>TRBJ2-5|NA|16|TRBV27|NA
CASSSRGGAAQETQYF
TGTGCCAGCAGCTCGAGGGGGGGGGCCGCCCAAGAGACCCAGTACTTC
>TRBJ1-5|TRBD1|17|TRBV11-2|NA
CASSLWAGQGIDQPQHF
TGTGCCAGCAGCTTATGGGCTGGACAGGGAATAGATCAGCCCCAGCATTTT
>TRBJ2-2|NA|14|TRBV29-1|NA
CSVEGRSGTGELFF
TGCAGCGTTGAGGGGCGTAGCGGCACCGGGGAGCTGTTTTTT
>TRBJ1-4|TRBD1|15|TRBV5-1|NA
CASSVTTGSHEKLFF
TGCGCCAGCAGCGTTACGACAGGGAGTCATGAAAAACTGTTTTTT
>TRBJ2-7|TRBD2|15|TRBV5-1|NA
CASSYGSRSGEEQYF
TGCGCCAGCAGCTACGGGAGCCGGAGCGGGGAAGAGCAGTACTTC
>TRBJ2-1|TRBD2|14|TRBV7-9|NA
CATRTSGVYNEQFF
TGTGCCACCAGGACTAGCGGGGTGTACAATGAGCAGTTCTTC
>TRBJ2-5|NA|12|TRBV29-1|NA
CSVELGGETQYF
TGCAGCGTTGAGCTGGGGGGTGAGACCCAGTACTTC
>TRBJ2-1|TRBD2|15|TRBV5-1|NA
CASSQGLAGVYEQFF
TGCGCCAGCAGCCAGGGACTAGCGGGAGTATACGAGCAGTTCTTC
>TRBJ1-1|TRBD1|15|TRBV10-3|NA
CAISARDRWDTEAFF
TGTGCCATCAGTGCCCGGGACAGGTGGGACACTGAAGCTTTCTTT
>TRBJ1-5|TRBD1|18|TRBV28|NA
CASSLLGTDVMSNQPQHF
TGTGCCAGCAGTTTATTGGGGACAGACGTAATGAGCAATCAGCCCCAGCATTTT
>TRBJ2-7|NA|14|TRBV28|NA
CASSLPGVTYEQYF
TGTGCCAGCAGTTTACCAGGGGTCACCTACGAGCAGTACTTC
>TRBJ1-2|TRBD1|14|TRBV11-2|once
CASSFGQGDYGYTF
TGTGCCAGCAGCTTCGGACAGGGCGACTATGGCTACACCTTC
>TRBJ2-3|TRBD2|17|TRBV9|NA
CASSVGTSGRYTDTQYF
TGTGCCAGCAGCGTAGGGACTAGCGGGAGATACACAGATACGCAGTATTTT
>TRBJ2-5|NA|13|TRBV15|NA
CATSRDQEETQYF
TGTGCCACCAGCAGAGATCAGGAAGAGACCCAGTACTTC
>TRBJ2-7|TRBD1|12|TRBV6-1|NA
CASGGQIYEQYF
TGTGCCAGCGGGGGACAGATCTACGAGCAGTACTTC